The sample holds a few counts of the clone carrying this T cell receptor beta chain. Germline and junction disagree at one end, which may indicate a read error. This sample stems from a study of tumor-infiltrating lymphocytes in oesophageal squamous cell carcinoma. TCRdb reanalysed the PCR reads using MiXCR and keeps one entry per CDR3 protein. This table holds approximately 20,000 distinct CDR3 sequences, around 38% found once. The CDR3 runs 15 residues. Germline CDR1 and CDR2: SGHVS and FNYEAQ. The TCR comes from a male donor with esophageal squamous cell carcinoma. Sample: normal esophageal tissue next to the tumor. J is TRBJ2-5 and V is TRBV7-6; D is unclear. This chain's CDR3 is CASSLVDLPLGSDNF. The DNA of the CDR3 is TGTGCCAGCAGCTTAGTTGACCTTCCTTTGGGATCGGATAACTTC.